Listed below are T cell receptor beta chains from one sample, sequenced in a study of blood T cell repertoires in COVID-19. The repertoire was sequenced with immunoSEQ multiplex PCR; TCRdb's copy has only in-frame clones and lacks some. In the table there are under 550,000 clones, about 90% of which are singletons. Sequenced sample: peripheral blood. The receptors were gathered from a man in his late teens or twenties with COVID-19, enrolled during active disease. The CDR3 runs from the conserved cysteine through the conserved F or W. The D gene is left open where the match is weak. Clone sizes are given selectively: once, few, many, or a class where the clone is expanded.

J: TRBJ1-1; V: TRBV6-5; D: .; size: .; CDR3: CASVTRANTEAFF; DNA: TGTGCCAGCGTGACGCGGGCGAACACTGAAGCTTTCTTT
J: TRBJ2-3; V: TRBV3-1/TRBV3-2; D: TRBD2; size: .; CDR3: CASSPGLAGERTDTQYF; DNA: TGTGCCAGCAGCCCCGGACTAGCGGGAGAAAGGACAGATACGCAGTATTTT
J: TRBJ2-7; V: TRBV27; D: .; size: .; CDR3: CASSFAAAYEQYF; DNA: TGTGCCAGCAGTTTCGCCGCGGCCTACGAGCAGTACTTC
J: TRBJ2-7; V: TRBV11-2; D: .; size: .; CDR3: CASSFSQAYEQYF; DNA: TGTGCCAGCAGCTTTTCTCAGGCCTACGAGCAGTACTTC
J: TRBJ1-4; V: TRBV30; D: .; size: .; CDR3: CAWSVGAAAEKLFF; DNA: TGTGCCTGGAGTGTAGGGGCGGCGGCCGAAAAACTGTTTTTT
J: TRBJ1-2; V: TRBV30; D: TRBD1; size: once; CDR3: CAWRTGGNYTF; DNA: TGTGCCTGGAGAACAGGGGGCAACTACACCTTC
J: TRBJ2-3; V: TRBV2; D: .; size: .; CDR3: CASSVSSLGGSTDTQYF; DNA: TGTGCCAGCAGTGTCTCATCGTTGGGGGGAAGCACAGATACGCAGTATTTT
J: TRBJ2-1; V: TRBV5-8; D: TRBD1; size: .; CDR3: CASSTGQGAFLNEQFF; DNA: TGTGCCAGCAGCACCGGACAGGGGGCATTTTTGAATGAGCAGTTCTTC
J: TRBJ2-1; V: TRBV5-1; D: TRBD1; size: .; CDR3: CASSLLDLQGTYNEQFF; DNA: TGCGCCAGCAGCCTACTTGACTTACAGGGGACCTACAATGAGCAGTTCTTC
J: TRBJ2-1; V: TRBV9; D: .; size: .; CDR3: CASSGGLDWFF; DNA: TGTGCCAGCAGCGGGGGGCTAGATTGGTTCTTC
J: TRBJ2-7; V: TRBV3-1/TRBV3-2; D: TRBD1; size: .; CDR3: CASSADRGEQYF; DNA: TGTGCCAGCAGCGCTGACAGGGGCGAGCAGTACTTC
J: TRBJ1-1; V: TRBV6-5; D: TRBD1; size: .; CDR3: CASSLHSGTANTEAFF; DNA: TGTGCCAGCAGTTTACATTCCGGGACAGCGAACACTGAAGCTTTCTTT
J: TRBJ2-5; V: TRBV27; D: TRBD1; size: .; CDR3: CASSSDRVRETQYF; DNA: TGTGCCAGCAGTTCGGACAGGGTGCGAGAGACCCAGTACTTC
J: TRBJ2-2; V: TRBV5-4; D: TRBD1; size: .; CDR3: CASSFSAGRGIGGELFF; DNA: TGTGCCAGCAGCTTCTCCGCGGGCAGGGGGATAGGCGGGGAGCTGTTTTTT
J: TRBJ2-4; V: TRBV27; D: TRBD1; size: .; CDR3: CASNSYSGGKNIQYF; DNA: TGTGCCAGCAATTCCTACTCAGGGGGTAAAAACATTCAGTACTTC
J: TRBJ1-1; V: TRBV2; D: .; size: .; CDR3: CASRGGAGLGTEAFF; DNA: TGTGCCAGCAGGGGCGGAGCAGGGCTGGGTACTGAAGCTTTCTTT
J: TRBJ1-2; V: TRBV5-1; D: TRBD1; size: .; CDR3: CASSVGQGAGNGYTF; DNA: TGCGCCAGCAGCGTCGGACAGGGGGCTGGGAATGGCTACACCTTC
J: TRBJ2-5; V: TRBV5-1; D: .; size: .; CDR3: CASSPGGGGRETQYF; DNA: TGCGCCAGCAGCCCTGGTGGGGGGGGCCGGGAGACCCAGTACTTC
J: TRBJ1-1; V: TRBV4-1; D: .; size: .; CDR3: CASSQEGPPTGTEAFF; DNA: TGCGCCAGCAGCCAAGAAGGGCCTCCTACAGGGACTGAAGCTTTCTTT
J: TRBJ2-1; V: TRBV2; D: .; size: .; CDR3: CASIAHQEMFF; DNA: TGTGCCAGCATCGCGCACCAGGAAATGTTCTTC
J: TRBJ2-7; V: TRBV27; D: .; size: .; CDR3: CASRTLGGRAYEQYF; DNA: TGTGCCAGCAGAACGCTGGGGGGTAGAGCCTACGAGCAGTACTTC
J: TRBJ2-5; V: TRBV6-5; D: .; size: .; CDR3: CASTNRGQETQYF; DNA: TGTGCCAGCACTAATAGAGGGCAAGAGACCCAGTACTTC